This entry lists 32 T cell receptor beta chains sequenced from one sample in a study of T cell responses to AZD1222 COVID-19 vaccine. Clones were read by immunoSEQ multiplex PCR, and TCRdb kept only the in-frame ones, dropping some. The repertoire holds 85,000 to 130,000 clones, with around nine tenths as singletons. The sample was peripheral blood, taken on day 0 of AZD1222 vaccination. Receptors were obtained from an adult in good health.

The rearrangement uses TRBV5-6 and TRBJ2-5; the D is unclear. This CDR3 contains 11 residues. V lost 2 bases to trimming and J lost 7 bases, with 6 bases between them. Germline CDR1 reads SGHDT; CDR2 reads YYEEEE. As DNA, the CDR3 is TGTGCCAGCAGCTTCCTGCGGACCCAGTACTTC. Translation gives CASSFLRTQYF.

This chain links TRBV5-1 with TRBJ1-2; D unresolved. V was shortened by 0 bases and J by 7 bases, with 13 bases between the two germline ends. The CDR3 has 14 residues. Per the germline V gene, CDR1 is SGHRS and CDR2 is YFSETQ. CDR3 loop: CASSLAEEGSGYTF. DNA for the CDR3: TGCGCCAGCAGCTTGGCCGAGGAGGGCTCTGGCTACACCTTC.

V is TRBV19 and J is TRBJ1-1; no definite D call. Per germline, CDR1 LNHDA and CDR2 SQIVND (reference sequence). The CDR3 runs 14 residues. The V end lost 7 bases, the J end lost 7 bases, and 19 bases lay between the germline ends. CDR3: CASTWSGDEVEAFF. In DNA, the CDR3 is TGTGCCAGTACTTGGTCGGGAGATGAGGTTGAAGCTTTCTTT.

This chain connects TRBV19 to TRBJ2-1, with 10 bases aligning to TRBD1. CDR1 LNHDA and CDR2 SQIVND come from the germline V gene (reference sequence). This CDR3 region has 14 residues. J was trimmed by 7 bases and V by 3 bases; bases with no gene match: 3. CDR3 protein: CASSMGQGWNEQFF. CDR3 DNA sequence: TGTGCCAGTAGTATGGGACAGGGGTGGAATGAGCAGTTCTTC. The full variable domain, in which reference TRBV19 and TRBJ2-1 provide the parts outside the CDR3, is DGGITQSPKYLFRKEGQNVTLSCEQNLNHDAMYWYRQDPGQGLRLIYYSQIVNDFQKGDIAEGYSVSREKKESFPLTVTSAQKNPTAFYLCASSMGQGWNEQFFGPGTRLTVL.

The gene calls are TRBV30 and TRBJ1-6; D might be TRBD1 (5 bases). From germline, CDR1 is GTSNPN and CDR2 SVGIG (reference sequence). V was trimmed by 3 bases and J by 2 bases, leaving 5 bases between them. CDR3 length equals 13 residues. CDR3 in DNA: TGTGCCTGGAGAGGGGCCTATAATTCACCCCTCCACTTT. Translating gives CAWRGAYNSPLHF.

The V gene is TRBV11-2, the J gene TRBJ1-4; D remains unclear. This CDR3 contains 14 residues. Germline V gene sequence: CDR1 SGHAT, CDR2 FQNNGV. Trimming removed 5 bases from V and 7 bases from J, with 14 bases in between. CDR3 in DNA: TGTGCCAGCAGCCCCCGGGCCAGAGGTGAAAAACTGTTTTTT. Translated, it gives CASSPRARGEKLFF.

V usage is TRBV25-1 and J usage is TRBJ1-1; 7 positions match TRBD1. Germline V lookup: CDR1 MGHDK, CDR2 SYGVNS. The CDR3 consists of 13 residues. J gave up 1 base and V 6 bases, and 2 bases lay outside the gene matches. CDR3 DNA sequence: TGTGCCAGCAGAGGACAGGCGAACACTGAAGCTTTCTTT. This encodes CASRGQANTEAFF.

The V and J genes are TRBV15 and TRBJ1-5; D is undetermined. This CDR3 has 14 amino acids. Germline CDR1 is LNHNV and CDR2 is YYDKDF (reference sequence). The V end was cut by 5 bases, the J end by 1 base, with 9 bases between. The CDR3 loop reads CATSRYLSNQPQHF. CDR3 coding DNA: TGTGCCACCAGCCGCTACCTGAGCAATCAGCCCCAGCATTTT. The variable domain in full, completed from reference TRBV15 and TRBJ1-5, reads DAMVIQNPRYQVTQFGKPVTLSCSQTLNHNVMYWYQQKSSQAPKLLFHYYDKDFNNEADTPDNFQSRRPNTSFCFLDIRSPGLGDTAMYLCATSRYLSNQPQHFGDGTRLSIL.

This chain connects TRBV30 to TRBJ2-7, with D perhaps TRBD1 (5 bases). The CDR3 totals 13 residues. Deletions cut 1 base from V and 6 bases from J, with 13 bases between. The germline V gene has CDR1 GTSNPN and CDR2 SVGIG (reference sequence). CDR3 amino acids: CAWSEKTGSEQYF. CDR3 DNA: TGTGCCTGGAGTGAAAAAACAGGTAGCGAGCAGTACTTC.

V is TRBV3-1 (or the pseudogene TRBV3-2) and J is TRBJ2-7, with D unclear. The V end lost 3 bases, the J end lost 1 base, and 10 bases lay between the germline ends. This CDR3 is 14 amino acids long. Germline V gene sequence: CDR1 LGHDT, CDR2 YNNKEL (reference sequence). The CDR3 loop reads CASSHSPGSYEQYF. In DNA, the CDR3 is TGTGCCAGCAGCCACTCCCCCGGGTCCTACGAGCAGTACTTC.

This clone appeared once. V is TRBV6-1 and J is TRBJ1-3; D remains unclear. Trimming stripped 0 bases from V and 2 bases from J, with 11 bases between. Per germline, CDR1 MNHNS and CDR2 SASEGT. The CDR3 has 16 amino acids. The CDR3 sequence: CASSEAAGSPGNTIYF. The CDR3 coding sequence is TGTGCCAGCAGTGAAGCGGCGGGGTCCCCTGGAAACACCATATATTTT.

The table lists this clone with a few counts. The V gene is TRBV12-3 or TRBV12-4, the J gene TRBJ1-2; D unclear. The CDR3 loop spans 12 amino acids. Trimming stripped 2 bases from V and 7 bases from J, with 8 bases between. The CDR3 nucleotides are TGTGCCAGCAGTTTAACCGTAGGTGGCTACACCTTC. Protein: CASSLTVGGYTF.

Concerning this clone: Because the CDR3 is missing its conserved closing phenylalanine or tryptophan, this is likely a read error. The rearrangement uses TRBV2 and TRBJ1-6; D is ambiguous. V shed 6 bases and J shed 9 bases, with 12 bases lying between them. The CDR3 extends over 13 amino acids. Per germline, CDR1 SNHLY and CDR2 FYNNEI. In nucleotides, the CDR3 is TGTGCCAGCAGGGAGAGAACAGTTTCACCCCTCCACCTT. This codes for CASRERTVSPLHL.

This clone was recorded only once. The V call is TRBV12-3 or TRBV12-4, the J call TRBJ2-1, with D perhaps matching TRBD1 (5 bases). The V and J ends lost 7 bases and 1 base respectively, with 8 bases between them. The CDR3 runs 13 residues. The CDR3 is CASNQGSYNEQFF. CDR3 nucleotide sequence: TGTGCCAGCAACCAGGGTTCCTACAATGAGCAGTTCTTC.

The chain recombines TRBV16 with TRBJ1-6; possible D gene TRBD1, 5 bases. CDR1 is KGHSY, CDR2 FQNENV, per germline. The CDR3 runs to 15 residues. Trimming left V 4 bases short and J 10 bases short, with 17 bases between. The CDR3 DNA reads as TGTGCCAGCAGCCCCCATGGGGGAAGCAGCTCACCCCTCCACTTT. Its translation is CASSPHGGSSSPLHF.

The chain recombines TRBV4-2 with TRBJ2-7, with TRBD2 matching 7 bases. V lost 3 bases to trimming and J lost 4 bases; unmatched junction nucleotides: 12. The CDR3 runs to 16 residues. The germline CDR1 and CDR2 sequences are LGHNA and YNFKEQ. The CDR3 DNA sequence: TGTGCCAGCAGCCACTCCGGACTAGTGGGGGAATACGAGCAGTACTTC. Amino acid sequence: CASSHSGLVGEYEQYF.

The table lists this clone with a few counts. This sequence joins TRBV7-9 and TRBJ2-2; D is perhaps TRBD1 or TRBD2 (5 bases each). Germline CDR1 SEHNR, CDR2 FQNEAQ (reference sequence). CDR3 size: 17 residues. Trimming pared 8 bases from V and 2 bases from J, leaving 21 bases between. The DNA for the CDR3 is TGTGCCAGCGAACCGGGACCACCTAATATCAACACCGGGGAGCTGTTTTTT. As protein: CASEPGPPNINTGELFF.

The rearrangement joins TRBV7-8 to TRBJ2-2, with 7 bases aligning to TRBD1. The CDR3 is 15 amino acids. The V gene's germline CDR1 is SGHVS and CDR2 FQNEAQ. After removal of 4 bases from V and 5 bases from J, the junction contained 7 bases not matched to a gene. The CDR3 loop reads CASSSARDRTGELFF. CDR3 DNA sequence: TGTGCCAGCAGCTCTGCCCGGGACAGAACCGGGGAGCTGTTTTTT. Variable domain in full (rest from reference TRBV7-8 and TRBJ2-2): GAGVSQSPRYKVAKRGQDVALRCDPISGHVSLFWYQQALGQGPEFLTYFQNEAQLDKSGLPSDRFFAERPEGSVSTLKIQRTQQEDSAVYLCASSSARDRTGELFFGEGSRLTVL.

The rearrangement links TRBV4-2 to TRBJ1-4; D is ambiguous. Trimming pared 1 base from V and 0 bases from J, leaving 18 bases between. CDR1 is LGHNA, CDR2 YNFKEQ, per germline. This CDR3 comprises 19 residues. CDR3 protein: CASSQVSGRASATNEKLFF. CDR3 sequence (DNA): TGTGCCAGCAGCCAAGTCTCGGGCAGAGCTTCAGCAACTAATGAAAAACTGTTTTTT.

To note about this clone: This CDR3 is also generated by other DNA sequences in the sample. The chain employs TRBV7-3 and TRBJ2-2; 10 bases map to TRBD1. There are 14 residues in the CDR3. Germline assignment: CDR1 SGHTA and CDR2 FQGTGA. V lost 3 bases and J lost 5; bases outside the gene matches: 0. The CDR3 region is CASSLDRGTGELFF. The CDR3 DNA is TGTGCCAGCAGCTTGGACAGGGGGACCGGGGAGCTGTTTTTT.

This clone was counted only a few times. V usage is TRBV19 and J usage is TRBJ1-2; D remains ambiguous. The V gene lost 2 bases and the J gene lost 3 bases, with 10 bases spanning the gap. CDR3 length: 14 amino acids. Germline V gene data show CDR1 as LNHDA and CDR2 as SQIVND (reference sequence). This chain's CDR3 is CASSIFRTDYGYTF. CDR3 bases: TGTGCCAGTAGTATATTTCGGACGGACTATGGCTACACCTTC.

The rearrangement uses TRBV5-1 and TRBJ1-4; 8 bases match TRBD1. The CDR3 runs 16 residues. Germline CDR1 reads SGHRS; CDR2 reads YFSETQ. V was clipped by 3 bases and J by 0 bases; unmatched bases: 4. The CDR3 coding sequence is TGCGCCAGCAGCTGGGGACAGGAGGCAACTAATGAAAAACTGTTTTTT. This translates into CASSWGQEATNEKLFF. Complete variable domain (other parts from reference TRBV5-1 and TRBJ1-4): KAGVTQTPRYLIKTRGQQVTLSCSPISGHRSVSWYQQTPGQGLQFLFEYFSETQRNKGNFPGRFSGRQFSNSRSEMNVSTLELGDSALYLCASSWGQEATNEKLFFGSGTQLSVL.

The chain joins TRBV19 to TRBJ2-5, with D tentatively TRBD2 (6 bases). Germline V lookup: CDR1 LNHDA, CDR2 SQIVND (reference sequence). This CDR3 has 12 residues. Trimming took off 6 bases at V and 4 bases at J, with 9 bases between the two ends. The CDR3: CASRRGAETQYF. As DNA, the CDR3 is TGTGCCAGTAGGCGGGGCGCAGAGACCCAGTACTTC.

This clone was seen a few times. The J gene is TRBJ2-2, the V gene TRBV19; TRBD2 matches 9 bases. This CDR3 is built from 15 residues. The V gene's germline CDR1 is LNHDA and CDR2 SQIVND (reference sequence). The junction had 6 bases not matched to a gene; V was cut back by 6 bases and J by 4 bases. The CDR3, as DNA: TGTGCCAGTAGAACGGGACTAGCTGGCACCGGGGAGCTGTTTTTT. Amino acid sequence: CASRTGLAGTGELFF.

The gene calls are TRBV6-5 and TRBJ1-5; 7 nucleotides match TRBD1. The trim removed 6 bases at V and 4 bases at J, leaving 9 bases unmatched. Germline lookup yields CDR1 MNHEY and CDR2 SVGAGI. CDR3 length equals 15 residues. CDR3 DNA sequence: TGTGCCAGCAGGGCCGACAGGGCCCTTAATCAGCCCCAGCATTTT. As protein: CASRADRALNQPQHF.

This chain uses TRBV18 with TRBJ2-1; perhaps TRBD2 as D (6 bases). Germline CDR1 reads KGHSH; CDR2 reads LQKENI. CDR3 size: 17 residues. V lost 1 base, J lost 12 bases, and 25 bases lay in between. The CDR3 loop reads CASSPRSQVGDSMLQFF. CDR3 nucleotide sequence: TGTGCCAGCTCACCACGGAGCCAAGTGGGGGACTCAATGTTGCAGTTCTTC.

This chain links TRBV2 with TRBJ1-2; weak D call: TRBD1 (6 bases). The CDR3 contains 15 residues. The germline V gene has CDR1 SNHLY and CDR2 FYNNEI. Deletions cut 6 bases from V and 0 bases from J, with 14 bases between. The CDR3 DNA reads TGTGCCAGCAGGACCATGACAGGAGCTAACTATGGCTACACCTTC. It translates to CASRTMTGANYGYTF.

DNA for the CDR3: TGTGCCAGCAGTGGAGGACGTAAGGGACGGTCCTACGAGCAGTACTTC. As protein: CASSGGRKGRSYEQYF. The rearrangement joins TRBV27 to TRBJ2-7; perhaps D is TRBD1 or TRBD2 (5 bases each). Germline V gene data show CDR1 as MNHEY and CDR2 as SMNVEV (reference sequence). V was trimmed by 5 bases and J by 1 base, leaving 18 bases between them. This CDR3 has 16 residues.

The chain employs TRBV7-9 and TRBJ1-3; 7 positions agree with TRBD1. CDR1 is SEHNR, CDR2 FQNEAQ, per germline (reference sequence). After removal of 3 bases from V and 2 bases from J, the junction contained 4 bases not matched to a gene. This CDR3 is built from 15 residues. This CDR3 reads CASSLTGYPGNTIYF. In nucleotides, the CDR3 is TGTGCCAGCAGCTTGACAGGGTATCCTGGAAACACCATATATTTT.

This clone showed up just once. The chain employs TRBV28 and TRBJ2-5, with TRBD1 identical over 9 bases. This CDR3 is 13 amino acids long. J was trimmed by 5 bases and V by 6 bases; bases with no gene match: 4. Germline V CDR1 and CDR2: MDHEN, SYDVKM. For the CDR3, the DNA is TGTGCCAGCAGCACAGGGGGCTATGAGACCCAGTACTTC. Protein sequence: CASSTGGYETQYF.

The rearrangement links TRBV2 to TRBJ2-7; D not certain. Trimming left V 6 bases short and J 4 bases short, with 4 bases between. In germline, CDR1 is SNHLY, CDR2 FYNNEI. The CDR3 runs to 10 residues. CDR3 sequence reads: CASRLYEQYF. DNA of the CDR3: TGTGCCAGCAGATTATACGAGCAGTACTTC.

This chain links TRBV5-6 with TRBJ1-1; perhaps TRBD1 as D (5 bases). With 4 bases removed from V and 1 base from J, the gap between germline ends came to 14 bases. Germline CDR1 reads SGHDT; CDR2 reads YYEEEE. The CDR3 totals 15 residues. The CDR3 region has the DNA TGTGCCAGCAGCCTTCCGGGACGGACGAACACTGAAGCTTTCTTT. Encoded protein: CASSLPGRTNTEAFF. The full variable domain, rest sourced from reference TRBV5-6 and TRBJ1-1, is DAGVTQSPTHLIKTRGQQVTLRCSPKSGHDTVSWYQQALGQGPQFIFQYYEEEERQRGNFPDRFSGHQFPNYSSELNVNALLLGDSALYLCASSLPGRTNTEAFFGQGTRLTVV.